This T cell receptor (beta chain) was retrieved from a study of radiotherapy plus CTLA-4 blockade in lung cancer. The CDR3 loop spans 16 amino acids. CDR1 and CDR2 from the germline V gene are SNHLY and FYNNEI. The V gene end was trimmed by 6 bases and the J gene end by 4 bases; junction bases not matched to a gene: 9. Sequenced by immunoSEQ multiplex PCR; TCRdb stores in-frame clones only, minus some. Of about 120,000 clones listed, nearly 80% were seen once; the top ten hold over 4%. The receptor was isolated from a human donor with non-small cell lung cancer who had a partial response to radiotherapy plus ipilimumab. The sample here was peripheral blood, taken from a patient treated with radiotherapy plus ipilimumab. V is TRBV2 and J is TRBJ1-1; 12 nucleotides agree with TRBD1. CDR3 residues: CASRGGTGGAGTEAFF. CDR3 DNA: TGTGCCAGCAGGGGAGGGACAGGGGGCGCGGGCACTGAAGCTTTCTTT.